The clone carrying this TCR beta chain was recorded once. This specimen comes from a study of T-cell memory formation after mild COVID-19. V lost 4 bases and J lost 6; bases outside the gene matches: 3. Germline CDR1 is LGHNA and CDR2 is YNFKEQ. The CDR3 loop spans 13 amino acids. TCRdb processed the 5' RACE reads anew with MiXCR; each CDR3 protein has one entry. This repertoire shows more than 150,000 distinct CDR3 sequences, about 9.9% found once; its top ten account for roughly 3.8%. Sample: PBMCs or a T cell subset sorted from them (not recorded which). This receptor was identified in a man between 18 and 35 years old who had mild COVID-19 (a few samples of this study predate the infection). Cell type and time point are not known. The chain joins TRBV4-2 to TRBJ2-4; 7 nucleotides align to TRBD1. The DNA of the CDR3 is TGTGCCAGCAGCCTACAGGGGCGAAACATTCAGTACTTC. As protein: CASSLQGRNIQYF.